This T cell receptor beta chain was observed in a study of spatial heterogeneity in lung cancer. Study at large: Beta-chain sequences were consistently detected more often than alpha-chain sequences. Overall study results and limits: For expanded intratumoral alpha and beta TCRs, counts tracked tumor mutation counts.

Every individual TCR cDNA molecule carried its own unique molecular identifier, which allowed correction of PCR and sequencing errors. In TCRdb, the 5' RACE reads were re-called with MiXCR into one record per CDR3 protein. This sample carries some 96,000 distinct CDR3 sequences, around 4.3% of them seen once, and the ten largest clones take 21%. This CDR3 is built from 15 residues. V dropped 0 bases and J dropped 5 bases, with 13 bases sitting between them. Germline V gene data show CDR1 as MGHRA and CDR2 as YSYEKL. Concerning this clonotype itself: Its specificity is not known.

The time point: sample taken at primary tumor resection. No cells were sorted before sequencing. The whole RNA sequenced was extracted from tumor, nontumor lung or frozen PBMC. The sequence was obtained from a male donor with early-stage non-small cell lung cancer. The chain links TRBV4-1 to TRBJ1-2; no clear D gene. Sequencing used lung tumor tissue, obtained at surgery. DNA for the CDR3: TGCGCCAGCAGCCAAGACAGACCTGCCTGGTATGGCTACACCTTC. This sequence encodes CASSQDRPAWYGYTF.